This T cell receptor (beta chain) was retrieved from a study of T cell responses to AZD1222 COVID-19 vaccine (TCRdb year 2021). Turning to the overall study: TCR sequencing was performed for 230 to 250 trial participants, of whom roughly 200 were given two doses of AZD1222 and around 26 were given two doses of MenACWY control vaccine. Trial participants were enrolled by age into 18-55, 56-69 and 70-plus year subgroups, with roughly 160, 29 and 62 TCR-sequenced participants respectively.

A word on this clone: The target of this receptor is not known. No base-level quality is on record; no much larger clone is a single base apart.

Sample time point, as interpreted from the label and publication: about 28 days (+/-7) after the second vaccine dose. AZD1222 recipients with second doses at about 4 weeks or about 12 weeks were pooled, because spike-specific TCR depth and breadth did not differ between schedules. Samples from vaccinated people were obtained from the UK trials COV001 and COV002, which included a single-blind randomized controlled phase 2/3 trial of AZD1222 (ChAdOx1 nCoV-19) in healthy adults. For TCRbeta chain sequencing, PBMC samples were collected from trial participants at day 0 and at day 28 after the second dose. V sheds 7 bases and J sheds 6 bases, leaving 9 bases between their ends. Inclusive of the bounding cysteine and phenylalanine, the CDR3 is 12 residues long. Just CDR3 DNA is preserved here, 36 bases in frame from base 1. The CDR3 regions of human TCRbeta chains were analyzed by immunosequencing. In the source study's methods: Repertoire TCRs were matched against a reference library of SARS-CoV-2-specific TCRs generated with the MIRA antigen-specificity platform. Breadth meant the fraction of unique TCRs that were SARS-CoV-2-associated, whereas depth meant the fraction of total T cells that were SARS-CoV-2-associated. Using the MIRA data, each spike-specific TCR was assigned both to the spike region to which the TCR was reactive and to a CD4 or CD8 class. Log10-transformed breadth and depth values were compared by one-way ANOVA with Sidak's multiple comparisons tests. The source is immuneACCESS, and TCRdb retained only in-frame sequences with V and J called. Part of the clones is not carried over; for the studies checked, unresolved V genes explain less than half of this, and the remainder is unexplained. V, J and clone size reflect that table, while D and trimming were determined from the DNA. A total of over 85,000 clones appear in this sample, around 90% of them only once. The biggest ten clones account for about 15% of the sample.

Points the paper makes about the study in general: No day 14 peak-response samples were available, so repertoires were characterized only after the peak T cell response. Reportedly, almost half of the unique spike-specific TCRs recognized epitopes lying outside the regions that are mutated in the B.1.351 and B.1.1.7 variants. Participants were mostly white British, with more females than males. The authors suggested clonal diversity may have been underestimated. A significant rise in spike-specific TCR breadth and depth was observed after two AZD1222 doses relative to day 0 and relative to MenACWY recipients. The whole spike protein was spanned by vaccine-associated CD4 TCRs, and dominant responses were seen in regions 160-218 and 743-854. Conclusions about previously exposed vaccinees are limited because only a handful of AZD1222 recipients were SARS-CoV-2 seropositive at baseline. The 56-69-year group was small, and its depth increase did not reach significance, likely because of low power.

The sequencing used peripheral blood, collected 28 days after the second AZD1222 dose. The sequence links TRBV12-3 or TRBV12-4 to TRBJ2-2, with no confident D gene call. The clonotype was recovered from an adult who received the AZD1222 COVID-19 vaccine. In nucleotides, the sequence is TGTGCCAGCACCCTTTTGGCCGGGGAGCTGTTTTTT. Protein translation: CASTLLAGELFF.